The next 32 T cell receptor beta chains were all read from a single sample in a study of blood T cell repertoires in COVID-19. Sequenced by immunoSEQ multiplex PCR; TCRdb stores in-frame clones only, minus some. The sample has about 210,000 clones; around 82% are singletons. The sequenced sample was peripheral blood. The receptors originated from a woman aged 40-49 years with acute or convalescent COVID-19.

V gene TRBV4-1 combines with J gene TRBJ1-2; D possibly corresponds to TRBD1 (5 bases). Germline loops: CDR1 MGHRA, CDR2 YSYEKL. The V gene lost 1 base and the J gene lost 5 bases, with 11 bases spanning the gap. The CDR3 totals 14 residues. The CDR3 loop is CASSQVAGNYGYTF. The DNA for the CDR3 is TGCGCCAGCAGCCAAGTCGCAGGGAATTATGGCTACACCTTC.

V and J are TRBV27 and TRBJ1-2; 10 bases are a match to TRBD1. The CDR3 length is 15 residues. Germline trimming cut 4 bases from V and 3 bases from J; bases unmatched to any gene: 5. Germline V gives CDR1 MNHEY, CDR2 SMNVEV (reference sequence). The CDR3, as DNA: TGTGCCAGCAGTTATCGGGGGACAGGGGACTATGGCTACACCTTC. Translating gives CASSYRGTGDYGYTF.

This clone has a handful of counts. DNA of the CDR3: TGTGCCAGTCGCCGTGACTCATTCAGTGAGCAGTTCTTC. Translation: CASRRDSFSEQFF. V gene TRBV19 combines with J gene TRBJ2-1; D gene unclear. The CDR3 consists of 13 residues. The V gene's germline CDR1 is LNHDA and CDR2 SQIVND (reference sequence). Trimming cost V 8 bases and J 9 bases, with 17 bases left between them.

V gene TRBV25-1 combines with J gene TRBJ1-6; the match to TRBD1 covers 10 bases. From germline, CDR1 is MGHDK and CDR2 SYGVNS. The CDR3 is made up of 17 amino acids. J was trimmed by 10 bases and V by 3 bases; bases with no gene match: 12. The CDR3 bases are TGTGCCAGCAGTGACGGCCGACAGGGGGCGCGGCGGTCACCCCTCCACTTT. Protein product: CASSDGRQGARRSPLHF.

The chain uses TRBV30 and TRBJ2-3; TRBD2 aligns across 8 bases. The CDR3 loop spans 14 amino acids. CDR1 and CDR2 from the germline V gene are GTSNPN and SVGIG (reference sequence). The ends lost 5 bases at V and 5 bases at J; junction bases unmatched: 9. The CDR3 nucleotides read TGTGCCTGGCGGCTAGCGGGTTTTGGAGATACGCAGTATTTT. Its translation is CAWRLAGFGDTQYF.

A single count supports this clone. The V and J genes are TRBV5-1 and TRBJ2-5; a possible D gene is TRBD2 (6 bases). Germline V gene sequence: CDR1 SGHRS, CDR2 YFSETQ. Trimming shortened V by 0 bases and J by 0 bases, and 6 bases separated the two germline ends. This CDR3 is built from 14 residues. The CDR3 reads CASSLGGDQETQYF. The CDR3 DNA reads as TGCGCCAGCAGCTTGGGGGGGGACCAAGAGACCCAGTACTTC.

The chain couples TRBV6-5 to TRBJ1-2; TRBD1 agrees at 7 bases. The CDR3 totals 13 residues. V dropped 6 bases and J dropped 4; count of bases not matched to a gene: 5. Germline CDR1 MNHEY, CDR2 SVGAGI. The CDR3 DNA reads TGTGCCAGCAGGGGGACAGTCCTCTATGGCTACACCTTC. Protein product: CASRGTVLYGYTF.

V is TRBV27 and J is TRBJ1-5; 9 positions agree with TRBD1. This CDR3 region has 14 residues. The J segment lost 6 bases and the V segment lost 4 bases, leaving 4 bases of the junction unmatched. In germline, CDR1 is MNHEY, CDR2 SMNVEV (reference sequence). The CDR3 sequence: CASSSGQGIQPQHF. DNA of the CDR3: TGTGCCAGCAGTTCGGGACAGGGCATTCAGCCCCAGCATTTT.

In its sample, this clone was seen once. The chain is built from TRBV24-1 and TRBJ1-2, with D possibly TRBD1 on 5 matching bases. Germline CDR1 reads KGHDR; CDR2 reads SFDVKD. V lost 3 bases to trimming and J lost 2 bases, with 18 bases between them. This CDR3 has 17 amino acids. CDR3 amino acids: CATSDRRQSHGNYGYTF. The CDR3 region has the DNA TGTGCCACCAGTGATCGACGACAGTCCCATGGCAACTATGGCTACACCTTC.

The chain has TRBV2 and TRBJ2-5; TRBD2 might be the D (8 bases). Germline values: CDR1 SNHLY, CDR2 FYNNEI. V dropped 11 bases and J dropped 3 bases, with 19 bases sitting between them. The CDR3 runs to 14 residues. The CDR3 coding sequence is TGTGCCCGCATGAGGGGGCGGGGGGAAGAGACCCAGTACTTC. This gives the protein CARMRGRGEETQYF.

The genes are TRBV25-1 and TRBJ2-7; 8 positions match TRBD2. Per the germline V gene, CDR1 is MGHDK and CDR2 is SYGVNS. This CDR3 spans 14 amino acids. V dropped 3 bases and J dropped 5; count of bases not matched to a gene: 6. The CDR3 spells CASSDGRGGHEQYF. The CDR3 bases are TGTGCCAGCAGTGACGGCCGGGGGGGACACGAGCAGTACTTC.

In its sample, this clone was seen once. V is TRBV7-9 and J is TRBJ2-5, with 7 bases that match TRBD1. CDR1 is SEHNR and CDR2 is FQNEAQ in the germline V gene (reference sequence). Germline trimming cut 3 bases from V and 2 bases from J; bases unmatched to any gene: 3. This CDR3 contains 14 residues. The CDR3 sequence is CASSFGQAQETQYF. The CDR3 nucleotides read TGTGCCAGCAGCTTCGGACAGGCGCAAGAGACCCAGTACTTC. The whole variable domain, remainder taken from reference TRBV7-9 and TRBJ2-5, is DTGVSQNPRHKITKRGQNVTFRCDPISEHNRLYWYRQTLGQGPEFLTYFQNEAQLEKSRLLSDRFSAERPKGSFSTLEIQRTEQGDSAMYLCASSFGQAQETQYFGPGTRLLVL.

J is TRBJ2-1 and V is TRBV5-6; the D gene is possibly TRBD1 (6 bases). CDR3 length: 16 residues. Trimming cost V 3 bases and J 2 bases, with 15 bases left between them. Looked up from germline, CDR1 is SGHDT and CDR2 is YYEEEE. The CDR3 region has the DNA TGTGCCAGCAGCTGGGCCGGGACACGGCCCTACAATGAGCAGTTCTTC. Translating it yields CASSWAGTRPYNEQFF.

This clone has only a few counts. The gene calls are TRBV7-5 and TRBJ1-6; TRBD1, the table's D call, was not compared with the DNA. TRBV7-5 represents a pseudogene. The length of the CDR3 is 16 residues. CDR3 nucleotide sequence: TGTGCCAGAAGCCGACCTCCAACAGGGGGTAATTCACCCCTCCACTTT. Amino acid sequence: CARSRPPTGGNSPLHF.

This chain's CDR3 is CASSPRTRRLSDTQYF. CDR3 sequence (DNA): TGTGCCAGCAGCCCCCGGACTAGAAGATTGTCAGATACGCAGTATTTT. V gene TRBV9 combines with J gene TRBJ2-3; the match to TRBD2 covers 7 bases. The germline gives CDR1 SGDLS, CDR2 YYNGEE. The CDR3 covers 16 residues. The junction had 12 bases not matched to a gene; V was cut back by 4 bases and J by 4 bases.

The table lists this clone with a few counts. The chain carries TRBV9 and TRBJ2-7; D is ambiguous. Germline lookup yields CDR1 SGDLS and CDR2 YYNGEE. V was shortened by 0 bases and J by 2 bases, with 9 bases between the two germline ends. This CDR3 has 14 residues. This chain's CDR3 is CASSVAQSTYEQYF. In nucleotides, the CDR3 is TGTGCCAGCAGCGTAGCACAGAGCACCTACGAGCAGTACTTC.

V is TRBV13 and J is TRBJ1-6, with D perhaps TRBD1 (6 bases). Deletions cut 8 bases from V and 9 bases from J, with 17 bases between. This CDR3 region has 14 residues. Germline lookup yields CDR1 PRHDT and CDR2 FYEKMQ (reference sequence). In DNA, the CDR3 is TGTGCCAGCCAAACAGGGAAGGTAGGTTCACCCCTCCACTTT. Its protein is CASQTGKVGSPLHF.

This chain links TRBV27 with TRBJ2-7; TRBD2 aligns across 8 bases. The CDR3 covers 13 residues. V lost 3 bases, J lost 5 bases, and 3 bases stayed unmatched. CDR1 and CDR2 (germline): MNHEY, SMNVEV (reference sequence). The CDR3 spells CASSFREGNEQYF. DNA for the CDR3: TGTGCCAGCAGTTTCCGGGAGGGCAACGAGCAGTACTTC.

The CDR3 sequence: CASSAGTGVNEQFF. CDR3 sequence (DNA): TGTGCCAGCAGCGCCGGGACAGGGGTGAATGAGCAGTTCTTC. The rearrangement links TRBV7-3 to TRBJ2-1; 10 bases align to TRBD1. The CDR3 length is 14 residues. Germline V gene sequence: CDR1 SGHTA, CDR2 FQGTGA. The V gene end was trimmed by 5 bases and the J gene end by 7 bases; junction bases not matched to a gene: 5.

This chain connects TRBV6-2 or TRBV6-3 to TRBJ1-2; D is perhaps TRBD1 (5 bases). V lost 3 bases, J lost 4 bases, and 12 bases lay in between. The CDR3 is 14 residues long. Germline-derived CDR1 and CDR2 are MNHEY and SVGEGT. CDR3 loop: CASSYVQAGYGYTF. CDR3 sequence (DNA): TGTGCCAGCAGTTATGTACAGGCCGGCTATGGCTACACCTTC.

The chain couples TRBV19 to TRBJ2-1; possible D gene TRBD2, 6 bases. V was pared by 0 bases and J by 8 bases, with 14 bases between. This CDR3 spans 15 amino acids. Germline V CDR1 and CDR2: LNHDA, SQIVND (reference sequence). CDR3 residues: CASSIDRGVGDEQFF. As DNA, the CDR3 is TGTGCCAGTAGTATAGATCGCGGGGTAGGGGATGAGCAGTTCTTC.

Only a few counts were recorded for this clone. The V call is TRBV25-1, the J call TRBJ2-2; TRBD2 matches at 12 bases. The CDR3 runs 16 residues. V lost 5 bases and J lost 6; bases outside the gene matches: 7. Germline CDR1 is MGHDK and CDR2 is SYGVNS. This CDR3 is CASSKTSGSGPGELFF. The CDR3 DNA reads as TGTGCCAGCAGTAAGACTAGCGGGAGTGGGCCCGGGGAGCTGTTTTTT. The whole variable domain, remainder taken from reference TRBV25-1 and TRBJ2-2, is EADIYQTPRYLVIGTGKKITLECSQTMGHDKMYWYQQDPGMELHLIHYSYGVNSTEKGDLSSESTVSRIRTEHFPLTLESARPSHTSQYLCASSKTSGSGPGELFFGEGSRLTVL.

This clone has only one observation. The chain employs TRBV19 and TRBJ2-5; 13 bases line up with TRBD2. J was trimmed by 1 base and V by 3 bases; bases with no gene match: 2. Germline V lookup: CDR1 LNHDA, CDR2 SQIVND (reference sequence). This CDR3 has 16 amino acids. In DNA, the CDR3 is TGTGCCAGTAGTATCGGACTAGCGGGAGTCCAAGAGACCCAGTACTTC. Translated, it gives CASSIGLAGVQETQYF. Combining the CDR3 with reference TRBV19 and TRBJ2-5 gives the whole variable domain DGGITQSPKYLFRKEGQNVTLSCEQNLNHDAMYWYRQDPGQGLRLIYYSQIVNDFQKGDIAEGYSVSREKKESFPLTVTSAQKNPTAFYLCASSIGLAGVQETQYFGPGTRLLVL.

The genes are TRBV18 and TRBJ2-1; the D gene is possibly TRBD1 (6 bases). The CDR3 is 13 residues long. Trimming stripped 3 bases from V and 9 bases from J, with 12 bases between. Germline V gives CDR1 KGHSH, CDR2 LQKENI. The CDR3 DNA reads TGTGCCAGCTCACCGGAACAGGGCGGTGAGCAGTTCTTC. Translated, it gives CASSPEQGGEQFF. Looking up the rest from reference TRBV18 and TRBJ2-1 gives the full variable domain: NAGVMQNPRHLVRRRGQEARLRCSPMKGHSHVYWYRQLPEEGLKFMVYLQKENIIDESGMPKERFSAEFPKEGPSILRIQQVVRGDSAAYFCASSPEQGGEQFFGPGTRLTVL.

This rearrangement joins TRBV10-3 to TRBJ2-3; TRBD2 agrees at 7 bases. The germline gives CDR1 ENHRY, CDR2 SYGVKD. There are 15 residues in the CDR3. Trimming at V came to 8 bases and at J to 0 bases, leaving 8 bases not matched to a gene. DNA of the CDR3: TGTGCCATCGGCCCCCCTAGCGGTAGCACAGATACGCAGTATTTT. Its protein is CAIGPPSGSTDTQYF.

The rearrangement links TRBV29-1 to TRBJ2-3; the match to TRBD2 covers 11 bases. Per germline, CDR1 SQVTM and CDR2 ANQGSEA. This CDR3 has 15 amino acids. V lost 7 bases to trimming and J lost 1 base; unmatched junction nucleotides: 7. Here the CDR3 DNA reads TGCAGCGGGAGAGGGGGACTAGCGGGCACAGATACGCAGTATTTT. It is translated as CSGRGGLAGTDTQYF.

The gene calls are TRBV5-4 and TRBJ1-5; D not certain. This CDR3 spans 14 amino acids. The V gene's germline CDR1 is SGHNT and CDR2 YYREEE (reference sequence). With 0 bases removed from V and 6 bases from J, the gap between germline ends came to 10 bases. Here the CDR3 DNA reads TGTGCCAGCAGCTTGGTCTACAGTACTCAGCCCCAGCATTTT. Its protein is CASSLVYSTQPQHF.

This clone was recorded once. The V call is TRBV11-2, the J call TRBJ2-1; D unresolved. Germline assignment: CDR1 SGHAT and CDR2 FQNNGV. CDR3 size: 15 residues. With 1 base removed from V and 4 bases from J, the gap between germline ends came to 11 bases. In nucleotides, the CDR3 is TGTGCCAGCAGCTTAGGGCCTCCAATATACAATGAGCAGTTCTTC. It translates to CASSLGPPIYNEQFF.

This chain links TRBV29-1 with TRBJ2-7, with 9 bases identical to TRBD1. Trimming cost V 4 bases and J 0 bases; bases outside gene matches: 10. CDR3 length: 16 amino acids. Germline V gene lookup returns CDR1 SQVTM and CDR2 ANQGSEA. CDR3 sequence reads: CSVVPLQGASSYEQYF. The CDR3 DNA is TGCAGCGTTGTTCCCCTACAGGGGGCTTCCTCCTACGAGCAGTACTTC.

The chain carries TRBV3-1 (or the pseudogene TRBV3-2) and TRBJ2-7; D possibly corresponds to TRBD1 (6 bases). V was shortened by 0 bases and J by 4 bases, with 7 bases between the two germline ends. The CDR3 runs to 13 residues. Germline CDR1 is LGHDT and CDR2 is YNNKEL (reference sequence). CDR3 sequence (DNA): TGTGCCAGCAGCCAAGAAACAGGGTACGAGCAGTACTTC. The encoded protein is CASSQETGYEQYF.

This clone has a handful of counts. The chain links TRBV6-4 to TRBJ1-6; the match to TRBD1 covers 7 bases. With V trimmed by 9 bases and J by 6 bases, 8 bases remained unmatched. The CDR3 length is 14 residues. The germline gives CDR1 MRHNA, CDR2 SNTAGT. The CDR3 protein is CARKQGYGNSPLHF. CDR3 DNA: TGTGCCAGAAAACAGGGGTACGGTAATTCACCCCTCCACTTT.

The genes are TRBV29-1 and TRBJ2-3, with TRBD2 matching 8 bases. After removal of 1 base from V and 3 bases from J, the junction contained 12 bases not matched to a gene. The CDR3 contains 17 residues. Germline V lookup: CDR1 SQVTM, CDR2 ANQGSEA. CDR3 residues: CSVEGAGGTFGTDTQYF. Written as DNA, the CDR3 is TGCAGCGTTGAAGGCGCGGGGGGTACGTTCGGAACAGATACGCAGTATTTT.